Listed below are T cell receptor beta chains from one sample, sequenced in a study of Graves' ophthalmopathy and Graves' hyperthyroidism. In TCRdb, the multiplex PCR reads were re-called with MiXCR into one record per CDR3 protein. The sample lists about 400,000 distinct CDR3 sequences; roughly 18% were seen once. The specimen was peripheral blood. These receptors originate from a woman in her late teens or twenties with Graves' ophthalmopathy. Each CDR3 is given with its conserved first and last residue. A D gene is named only where the DNA matches it firmly. Only some rows state a clone size, as once, few, many or a class for expanded clones.

d_gene: TRBD1
abundance: few
j_gene: TRBJ2-2
v_gene: TRBV3-1
CDR3nt: TGTGCCAGCAGCCAAACCGGGACAGGGCTGACCGGGGAGCTGTTTTTT
CDR3aa: CASSQTGTGLTGELFF

d_gene: -
abundance: many
j_gene: TRBJ2-4
v_gene: TRBV28
CDR3nt: TGTGCCAGCAGTTTAAAGGATCAGATACTCAAAAACATTCAGTACTTC
CDR3aa: CASSLKDQILKNIQYF

d_gene: -
abundance: many
j_gene: TRBJ2-5
v_gene: TRBV6-2/TRBV6-3
CDR3nt: TGTGCCAGCAGTTCTCCCCCCGGGACTTTGTACCAAGAGACCCAGTACTTC
CDR3aa: CASSSPPGTLYQETQYF

d_gene: TRBD1
abundance: many
j_gene: TRBJ2-5
v_gene: TRBV11-2
CDR3nt: TGTGCCAGCAGCCCCAAAAAGGGCCAGGGGGCCCAAGAGACCCAGTACTTC
CDR3aa: CASSPKKGQGAQETQYF

d_gene: -
abundance: many
j_gene: TRBJ2-7
v_gene: TRBV19
CDR3nt: TGTGCCAGTAGTATTTTATGGGGTAGCTCCTACGAGCAGTACTTC
CDR3aa: CASSILWGSSYEQYF

d_gene: TRBD1
abundance: many
j_gene: TRBJ2-7
v_gene: TRBV7-8
CDR3nt: TGTGCCAGCAGCCACCGGGACAGCTCATACGAGCAGTACTTC
CDR3aa: CASSHRDSSYEQYF

d_gene: -
abundance: many
j_gene: TRBJ1-1
v_gene: TRBV2
CDR3nt: TGTGCCAGCAGTGAATTCGTAGGGCTGGGTACTGAAGCTTTCTTT
CDR3aa: CASSEFVGLGTEAFF

d_gene: TRBD1
abundance: many
j_gene: TRBJ1-2
v_gene: TRBV25-1
CDR3nt: TGTGCCAGCAGTGAGACAGGGAAGAGGGATAACTATGGCTACACCTTC
CDR3aa: CASSETGKRDNYGYTF

d_gene: -
abundance: many
j_gene: TRBJ2-7
v_gene: TRBV28
CDR3nt: TGTGCCAGCAGTTTCCCCGGCTCGCGGGAGCAGTACTTC
CDR3aa: CASSFPGSREQYF

d_gene: TRBD1
abundance: -
j_gene: TRBJ2-5
v_gene: TRBV7-3
CDR3nt: TGTGCCAGCAGCTCCACAGGGGCGTCGGAGACCCAGTACTTC
CDR3aa: CASSSTGASETQYF

d_gene: -
abundance: many
j_gene: TRBJ2-7
v_gene: TRBV6-5
CDR3nt: TGTGCCAGCAGTTACTCGATCCCTAAGATGGGAGGCGAGCAGTACTTC
CDR3aa: CASSYSIPKMGGEQYF

d_gene: -
abundance: many
j_gene: TRBJ2-7
v_gene: TRBV29-1
CDR3nt: TGCAGCGTTGAAGATGGGCAGGGGAACTACGAGCAGTACTTC
CDR3aa: CSVEDGQGNYEQYF

d_gene: TRBD2
abundance: many
j_gene: TRBJ2-5
v_gene: TRBV28
CDR3nt: TGTGCCAGCAGTGCAGGGCGGGAGGAGACCCAGTACTTC
CDR3aa: CASSAGREETQYF

d_gene: TRBD1
abundance: many
j_gene: TRBJ1-2
v_gene: TRBV19
CDR3nt: TGTGCCAGTAGTGAAACAGGGGACTATGGCTACACCTTC
CDR3aa: CASSETGDYGYTF

d_gene: TRBD1
abundance: many
j_gene: TRBJ1-1
v_gene: TRBV28
CDR3nt: TGTGCCAGCAGTTTGGTAGGGGGCATAACTGAAGCTTTCTTT
CDR3aa: CASSLVGGITEAFF

d_gene: -
abundance: once
j_gene: TRBJ1-3
v_gene: TRBV19
CDR3nt: TGTGCCAGTACTTCCCAGGGAAACACCATATATTTT
CDR3aa: CASTSQGNTIYF

d_gene: -
abundance: once
j_gene: TRBJ2-7
v_gene: TRBV27
CDR3nt: TGTGCCAGTCGGGCCCAGGAGGGCTACGAGCAGTACTTC
CDR3aa: CASRAQEGYEQYF

d_gene: TRBD1
abundance: -
j_gene: TRBJ2-4
v_gene: TRBV12-3/TRBV12-4
CDR3nt: TGTGCCAGCAGTACCGGACAGGGGGCGAACATTCAGTACTTC
CDR3aa: CASSTGQGANIQYF

d_gene: -
abundance: many
j_gene: TRBJ1-1
v_gene: TRBV6-1
CDR3nt: TGTGCCAGCAGCCCGGGACGCTTGAACACTGAAGCTTTCTTT
CDR3aa: CASSPGRLNTEAFF

d_gene: -
abundance: few
j_gene: TRBJ2-7
v_gene: TRBV5-1
CDR3nt: TGCGCCAGCAACGTGGCAGGGTCCTACGAGCAGTACTTC
CDR3aa: CASNVAGSYEQYF

d_gene: -
abundance: many
j_gene: TRBJ1-5
v_gene: TRBV28
CDR3nt: TGTGCCAGCAGTTCAACCTACAGGATCAGCAATCAGCCCCAGCATTTT
CDR3aa: CASSSTYRISNQPQHF

d_gene: -
abundance: many
j_gene: TRBJ2-5
v_gene: TRBV20-1
CDR3nt: TGCAGTGCTAGACTAATCTTGGAGACCCAGTACTTC
CDR3aa: CSARLILETQYF

d_gene: -
abundance: many
j_gene: TRBJ2-3
v_gene: TRBV6-2/TRBV6-3
CDR3nt: TGTGCCAGCAGTCGACTAGGGATCTCAGATACGCAGTATTTT
CDR3aa: CASSRLGISDTQYF

d_gene: -
abundance: many
j_gene: TRBJ1-2
v_gene: TRBV20-1
CDR3nt: TGCAGTGCTTCAGAAGTAACCTATGGCTACACCTTC
CDR3aa: CSASEVTYGYTF

d_gene: TRBD2
abundance: many
j_gene: TRBJ2-5
v_gene: TRBV11-2
CDR3nt: TGTGCCAGCAGCCACGGACTAGCGGGTGTGGTAGAGACCCAGTACTTC
CDR3aa: CASSHGLAGVVETQYF

d_gene: TRBD1
abundance: -
j_gene: TRBJ2-5
v_gene: TRBV19
CDR3nt: TGTGCCAGTAATAAACAGGGGGAGGAGCAAGAGACCCAGTACTTC
CDR3aa: CASNKQGEEQETQYF

d_gene: -
abundance: many
j_gene: TRBJ2-7
v_gene: TRBV28
CDR3nt: TGTGCCAGCAGTTTGGGCAACTACGAGCAGTACTTC
CDR3aa: CASSLGNYEQYF

d_gene: -
abundance: many
j_gene: TRBJ2-5
v_gene: TRBV28
CDR3nt: TGTGCCAGCAAAAGTTCGCAGGTTGCGAGGGAGACCCAGTACTTC
CDR3aa: CASKSSQVARETQYF

d_gene: -
abundance: many
j_gene: TRBJ2-7
v_gene: TRBV4-1
CDR3nt: TGCGCCAGCAGCCAAGTGATTCCAGGGGCCTACGAGCAGTACTTC
CDR3aa: CASSQVIPGAYEQYF